This TCR beta chain is drawn from a study of control samples from healthy donors and cancer patients. This CDR3 region has 13 residues. Germline V lookup: CDR1 SGHAT, CDR2 FQNNGV. V was trimmed by 0 bases and J by 12 bases, leaving 12 bases between them. This clone showed up just once. Assay used: immunoSEQ multiplex PCR; TCRdb lists only in-frame clones, some missing. The table shows 150,000 to 200,000 clones, with 94% occurring only once. Sequencing used blood. The rearrangement links TRBV11-2 to TRBJ2-1, with D possibly TRBD2 on 5 matching bases. This clonotype was obtained from a woman aged 18-35 years in good health. The CDR3 DNA reads as TGTGCCAGCAGCTTAGATCGGGGAGCGGCGCAGTTCTTC. Translation gives CASSLDRGAAQFF.